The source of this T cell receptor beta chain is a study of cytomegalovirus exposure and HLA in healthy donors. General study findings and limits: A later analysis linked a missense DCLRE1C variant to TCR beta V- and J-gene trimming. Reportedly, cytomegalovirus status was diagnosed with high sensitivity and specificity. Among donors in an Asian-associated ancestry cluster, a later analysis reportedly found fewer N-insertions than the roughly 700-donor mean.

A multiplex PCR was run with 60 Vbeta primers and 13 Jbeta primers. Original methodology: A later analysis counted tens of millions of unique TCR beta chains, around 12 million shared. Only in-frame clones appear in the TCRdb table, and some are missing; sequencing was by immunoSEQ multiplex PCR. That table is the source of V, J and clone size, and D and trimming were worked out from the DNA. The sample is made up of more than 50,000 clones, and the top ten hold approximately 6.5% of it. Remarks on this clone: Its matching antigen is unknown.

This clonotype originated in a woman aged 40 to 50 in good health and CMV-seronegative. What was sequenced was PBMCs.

The CDR3 sequence: CASSYRGTQETQYF. The CDR3 region has the DNA TGTGCCAGCAGCTACCGGGGGACCCAAGAGACCCAGTACTTC. This chain links TRBV7-8 with TRBJ2-5; D is possibly TRBD2 (6 bases). Germline V gives CDR1 SGHVS, CDR2 FQNEAQ. The CDR3 totals 14 residues. Trimming cost V 4 bases and J 1 base, with 10 bases left between them.